A selection of T cell receptor beta chains follows, all from one sample in a study of blood T cells in healthy people across ages. TCRdb passed the 5' RACE reads through MiXCR, listing each CDR3 protein once. Here the sample spans about a million distinct CDR3 sequences, around 48% being singletons. The sequencing sample was made of blood. The receptors were gathered from a man aged 30 to 39 in good health. Both conserved end residues are part of each CDR3. A D gene is named only where the DNA matches it firmly. Clone size appears in some rows only: once, few, many, or a class for an expanded clone.

j_gene,abundance,v_gene,d_gene,CDR3aa,CDR3nt
TRBJ2-5,NA,TRBV19,NA,CASSIVATRKETQYF,TGTGCCAGTAGTATAGTAGCGACTAGAAAAGAGACCCAGTACTTC
TRBJ2-1,NA,TRBV5-1,NA,CASSLRVRGATIDEQFF,TGCGCCAGCAGCTTGAGGGTCCGCGGGGCTACCATCGATGAGCAGTTCTTC
TRBJ2-3,many,TRBV20-1,NA,CSASPPLRGSRRDTQYF,TGCAGTGCTTCCCCCCCATTGCGGGGCTCCCGAAGGGATACGCAGTATTTT
TRBJ1-1,NA,TRBV5-6,NA,CASIRVPQGNTEAFF,TGTGCCAGCATCCGAGTCCCACAGGGGAACACTGAAGCTTTCTTT
TRBJ2-3,few,TRBV5-1,TRBD1,CASSVGQQPFTDTQYF,TGCGCCAGCAGCGTGGGACAGCAACCGTTCACAGATACGCAGTATTTT
TRBJ1-5,NA,TRBV9,NA,CASSVGQGISSNQPQHF,TGTGCCAGCAGCGTAGGGCAGGGGATTTCGAGCAATCAGCCCCAGCATTTT
TRBJ2-3,NA,TRBV24-1,NA,CATSGPEEDTQYF,TGTGCCACCAGTGGACCCGAAGAAGATACGCAGTATTTT
TRBJ2-7,few,TRBV27,NA,CASSFGGVEQYF,TGTGCCAGCAGTTTTGGAGGGGTCGAGCAGTACTTC
TRBJ2-2,NA,TRBV11-2,NA,CASSFRGTLSLKFANTGELFF,TGTGCCAGCAGCTTTCGGGGGACACTCTCCTTAAAATTCGCGAACACCGGGGAGCTGTTTTTT
TRBJ2-4,few,TRBV30,NA,CAWSVRGPQPPQYF,TGTGCCTGGAGTGTACGAGGACCTCAGCCCCCTCAGTACTTC
TRBJ2-3,few,TRBV20-1,TRBD2,CSARRGADTQYF,TGCAGTGCTAGACGGGGGGCAGATACGCAGTATTTT
TRBJ2-5,NA,TRBV13,TRBD2,CASSLEFPSGSETQYF,TGTGCCAGCAGCTTAGAGTTCCCTAGCGGGAGTGAGACCCAGTACTTC
TRBJ1-2,few,TRBV2,NA,CASSEGPPAAGYTF,TGTGCCAGCAGTGAAGGGCCCCCGGCAGCTGGCTACACCTTC
TRBJ2-7,once,TRBV4-3,NA,CASSRIEGVHGGLPYEQYF,TGCGCCAGCAGCCGAATAGAGGGGGTACATGGGGGTCTCCCCTACGAGCAGTACTTC
TRBJ2-6,NA,TRBV29-1,NA,CSVFIGSGANVLTF,TGCAGCGTTTTTATAGGATCTGGGGCCAACGTCCTGACTTTC
TRBJ1-1,few,TRBV5-1,NA,CASSLERMNTEAFF,TGCGCCAGCAGCTTGGAGCGGATGAACACTGAAGCTTTCTTT
TRBJ1-2,few,TRBV7-2,NA,CASSFRQGTYGYTF,TGTGCCAGCAGCTTCAGGCAGGGAACGTATGGCTACACCTTC
TRBJ1-2,NA,TRBV12-3/TRBV12-4,TRBD1,CASSPFATGKDGYTF,TGTGCCAGCAGTCCCTTTGCGACAGGGAAGGACGGCTACACCTTC
TRBJ2-7,NA,TRBV3-1,TRBD2,CASSQSSGTYEQYF,TGTGCCAGCAGCCAATCTAGCGGGACCTACGAGCAGTACTTC
TRBJ2-5,NA,TRBV27,NA,CASSSAERLSSQETQYF,TGTGCCAGCAGTTCCGCGGAGAGGCTTTCATCTCAAGAGACCCAGTACTTC
TRBJ2-1,few,TRBV7-9,NA,CASTPWAGANNEQFF,TGTGCCAGCACCCCTTGGGCAGGGGCGAACAATGAGCAGTTCTTC
TRBJ1-2,NA,TRBV27,TRBD1,CASSRDRTSYGYTF,TGTGCCAGCAGCCGGGACAGAACATCTTATGGCTACACCTTC
TRBJ2-7,NA,TRBV29-1,TRBD2,CSVDKQRGGEQYF,TGCAGCGTTGATAAACAGCGGGGTGGCGAGCAGTACTTC
TRBJ2-2,NA,TRBV4-1,TRBD1,CASSRGQGAGELFF,TGCGCCAGCAGCCGCGGCCAGGGGGCCGGGGAGCTGTTTTTT
TRBJ1-1,NA,TRBV20-1,NA,CSADPTGPTEAFF,TGCAGTGCTGACCCGACAGGACCCACTGAAGCTTTCTTT
TRBJ2-1,NA,TRBV20-1,NA,CSARKGGDEQFF,TGCAGTGCTAGAAAGGGAGGCGATGAGCAGTTCTTC
TRBJ2-7,NA,TRBV7-3,TRBD1,CASSFWTGRRSRTGRYEQYF,TGTGCCAGCAGCTTTTGGACTGGGCGCAGGAGCAGGACAGGGCGGTACGAGCAGTACTTC
TRBJ1-2,few,TRBV4-1,NA,CASSQETRGAGYTF,TGCGCCAGCAGCCAAGAAACCCGGGGGGCAGGCTACACCTTC
TRBJ2-5,few,TRBV25-1,TRBD2,CASSEGLAAWEQYF,TGTGCCAGCAGTGAGGGACTAGCGGCCTGGGAGCAGTACTTC
TRBJ1-4,few,TRBV10-3,TRBD1,CAISVYRGGEKLFF,TGTGCCATCAGTGTTTACAGGGGTGGCGAAAAACTGTTTTTT
TRBJ1-5,NA,TRBV6-2/TRBV6-3,NA,CASQSSGRISNQPQHF,TGTGCCAGCCAATCTTCGGGACGGATTAGCAATCAGCCCCAGCATTTT
TRBJ2-7,few,TRBV20-1,TRBD1,CSAITRDRSYEQYF,TGCAGTGCTATTACCCGGGACAGGAGCTACGAGCAGTACTTC
TRBJ2-1,once,TRBV7-9,TRBD1,CASSQDRGWGEQFF,TGTGCCAGCAGCCAGGACAGGGGGTGGGGTGAGCAGTTCTTC
TRBJ2-3,NA,TRBV6-6,NA,CASGDQASTDTQYF,TGTGCCAGCGGAGACCAGGCTAGCACAGATACGCAGTATTTT
TRBJ1-2,NA,TRBV12-3/TRBV12-4,NA,CASTPRGGGGLGGYTF,TGTGCCAGCACCCCCAGGGGCGGGGGAGGTCTAGGAGGCTACACCTTC
TRBJ2-1,NA,TRBV2,TRBD1,CASARQGSYNEQFF,TGTGCCAGCGCCCGACAGGGCTCCTACAATGAGCAGTTCTTC
TRBJ1-2,NA,TRBV6-1,TRBD1,CASSIPQGASDYGYTF,TGTGCCAGCAGTATCCCTCAGGGGGCTAGCGACTATGGCTACACCTTC
TRBJ2-3,NA,TRBV5-1,TRBD2,CASFLAGVDTQYF,TGCGCCAGCTTCCTAGCGGGGGTTGATACGCAGTATTTT
TRBJ2-3,NA,TRBV7-8,NA,CASSSRAGTVDTQYF,TGTGCCAGCAGCTCGCGGGCAGGGACTGTTGATACGCAGTATTTT
TRBJ1-6,NA,TRBV7-6,NA,CASSTAYNSPLHF,TGTGCCAGCAGCACCGCCTATAATTCACCCCTCCACTTT
TRBJ2-5,NA,TRBV27,NA,CASTNSGGHQETQYF,TGTGCCAGCACGAACTCGGGCGGTCACCAAGAGACCCAGTACTTC
TRBJ1-2,NA,TRBV3-1,NA,CASSQVTKDYGYTF,TGTGCCAGCAGCCAGGTTACCAAGGACTATGGCTACACCTTC
TRBJ2-5,NA,TRBV20-1,TRBD2,CSADSGGAMETQYF,TGCAGTGCTGATAGCGGGGGGGCAATGGAGACCCAGTACTTC
TRBJ2-3,few,TRBV29-1,TRBD2,CSVEDSGASTDTQYF,TGCAGCGTTGAAGATAGCGGGGCGAGCACAGATACGCAGTATTTT
TRBJ2-2,few,TRBV6-4,TRBD1,CASSEGTGPGELFF,TGTGCCAGCAGTGAGGGGACAGGGCCCGGGGAGCTGTTTTTT
TRBJ2-1,once,TRBV10-3,NA,CAISRALARSDNKQFF,TGTGCCATCAGCCGTGCCCTAGCGCGCTCCGACAATAAGCAGTTCTTC
TRBJ2-1,few,TRBV27,TRBD1,CASKGQGAYNEQFF,TGTGCCAGCAAAGGACAGGGGGCGTACAATGAGCAGTTCTTC
TRBJ2-1,NA,TRBV7-3,NA,CASSTSSVTPYNEQFF,TGTGCCAGCAGCACTTCTAGCGTGACCCCCTACAATGAGCAGTTCTTC
TRBJ2-5,NA,TRBV14,NA,CASSPRMRETQYF,TGTGCCAGCAGCCCGAGGATGCGGGAGACCCAGTACTTC
TRBJ1-4,NA,TRBV12-3/TRBV12-4,NA,CASSPQGGEKLFF,TGTGCCAGCAGTCCCCAGGGCGGGGAAAAACTGTTTTTT
TRBJ2-1,NA,TRBV20-1,NA,CSASLQLGVTYNEQFF,TGCAGTGCTAGCCTCCAGCTGGGAGTTACCTACAATGAGCAGTTCTTC
TRBJ2-5,NA,TRBV4-1,TRBD2,CASSQDQRGGETQYF,TGCGCCAGCAGCCAAGATCAGCGGGGAGGAGAGACCCAGTACTTC
TRBJ1-3,NA,TRBV18,NA,CASSPSAETNTIYF,TGTGCCAGCTCACCATCCGCAGAAACAAACACCATATATTTT